This TCR beta chain appears in the sequencing data of a study of post-analysis software for immune sequencing data. Regarding the study as a whole: Samples prepared in the same batch strongly co-clustered by F measure. When patients were compared with controls, a handful of TRBV segments were more frequent, TRBV5-6, TRBV5-1 and TRBV20-1 among them.

The authors incorporated unique molecular identifiers into the TCR beta cDNA libraries. TCRdb ran MiXCR on the PCR reads and lists one entry per CDR3 protein. The table lists 700,000 to 800,000 distinct CDR3 sequences, approximately 30% of them singletons. There are a few counts of this clonotype. Its antigen is as yet unknown. This CDR3 has 16 amino acids. V lost 6 bases, J lost 10 bases, and 25 bases lay in between. Germline CDR1 is ENHRY and CDR2 is SYGVKD. Sequenced: blood. This clonotype was sampled from a girl between 10 and 17 years old with multiple sclerosis. The chain has TRBV10-3 and TRBJ2-1; unclear D gene. The CDR3 loop is CAIRVGYNGPESEQFF. The CDR3 bases are TGTGCCATCAGGGTGGGTTACAACGGACCCGAGAGCGAGCAGTTCTTC.